Below are 11 T cell receptor beta chains sequenced from a single sample in a study of blood T cell repertoires in COVID-19. Profiling relied on immunoSEQ multiplex PCR, and the TCRdb table lists in-frame clones only, not all of them. The profile shows around 400,000 clones, approximately 90% of them singletons. The sample consisted of PBMCs or T cells enriched from blood (not recorded which). These TCRs come from a woman aged 18-29 years who had been exposed to COVID-19.

The V and J genes are TRBV9 and TRBJ2-5, with 7 bases that match TRBD1. Trimming removed 3 bases from V and 4 bases from J; junction bases left unmatched: 6. Germline CDR1 reads SGDLS; CDR2 reads YYNGEE. This CDR3 is 14 amino acids long. For the CDR3, the DNA is TGTGCCAGCAGCGACAGGGGTGGGGGAGAGACCCAGTACTTC. Amino acids: CASSDRGGGETQYF.

This clone was observed a single time. Within the sample, other DNA sequences also encode this same CDR3. J is TRBJ1-1 and V is TRBV19, with unresolved D. V was pared by 3 bases and J by 1 base, with 6 bases between. The CDR3 is 13 amino acids. Germline lookup yields CDR1 LNHDA and CDR2 SQIVND (reference sequence). The CDR3, as DNA: TGTGCCAGTAGTATCGGAGGGAACACTGAAGCTTTCTTT. This codes for CASSIGGNTEAFF.

The V call is TRBV10-1, the J call TRBJ2-3; 9 bases are shared with TRBD2. CDR3 length equals 14 residues. The J segment lost 3 bases and the V segment lost 6 bases, leaving 4 bases of the junction unmatched. Germline CDR1 reads WNHNN; CDR2 reads SYGVQD (reference sequence). CDR3 in DNA: TGCGCCAGCAGGGCTAGCGGGACAACAGATACGCAGTATTTT. This gives the protein CASRASGTTDTQYF.

The rearrangement uses TRBV27 and TRBJ2-5; TRBD2 matches at 8 bases. With V trimmed by 3 bases and J by 7 bases, 4 bases remained unmatched. The CDR3 length is 13 residues. Germline lookup yields CDR1 MNHEY and CDR2 SMNVEV (reference sequence). CDR3 DNA sequence: TGTGCCAGCAGTTTCGGCCTAGCGGGGACCCAGTACTTC. Encoded protein: CASSFGLAGTQYF.

This clone was found a few times. This chain connects TRBV4-1 to TRBJ2-1; D perhaps matches TRBD1 (6 bases). The CDR3 covers 11 residues. The V end lost 8 bases, the J end lost 7 bases, and 9 bases lay between the germline ends. Germline V lookup: CDR1 MGHRA, CDR2 YSYEKL. DNA for the CDR3: TGCGCCAGCGGAACAGGGAATGAGCAGTTCTTC. Protein: CASGTGNEQFF.

This chain uses TRBV5-1 with TRBJ2-5, with D perhaps matching TRBD1 (5 bases). The germline CDR1 and CDR2 sequences are SGHRS and YFSETQ. V was trimmed by 5 bases and J by 0 bases, leaving 14 bases between them. The CDR3 has 15 amino acids. The CDR3 protein is CASSFGQLDQETQYF. The CDR3 DNA follows: TGCGCCAGCAGTTTCGGACAACTCGACCAAGAGACCCAGTACTTC. The variable domain in full, completed from reference TRBV5-1 and TRBJ2-5, reads KAGVTQTPRYLIKTRGQQVTLSCSPISGHRSVSWYQQTPGQGLQFLFEYFSETQRNKGNFPGRFSGRQFSNSRSEMNVSTLELGDSALYLCASSFGQLDQETQYFGPGTRLLVL.

The chain carries TRBV5-6 and TRBJ2-5; possibly TRBD1 for D (5 bases). Trimming shortened V by 4 bases and J by 4 bases, and 14 bases separated the two germline ends. Germline values: CDR1 SGHDT, CDR2 YYEEEE. CDR3 length: 14 residues. In DNA form, the CDR3 reads TGTGCCAGCAGCCAGCAGCAGGGCAGAGAGACCCAGTACTTC. It encodes CASSQQQGRETQYF.

This chain joins TRBV10-3 and TRBJ1-1, with TRBD1 as a possible D gene (5 bases). In germline, CDR1 is ENHRY, CDR2 SYGVKD. The CDR3 spans 13 residues. The ends were cut back, 7 bases at V and 4 bases at J, with 13 bases in the middle. The CDR3 coding sequence is TGTGCCATCAATCCCGGGGGGAGCACTGAAGCTTTCTTT. It yields the protein CAINPGGSTEAFF.

The chain uses TRBV7-9 and TRBJ2-5; TRBD2 is a possible D gene (6 bases). The V and J ends lost 2 bases and 7 bases respectively, with 8 bases between them. Germline CDR1 SEHNR, CDR2 FQNEAQ (reference sequence). The CDR3 covers 12 residues. CDR3 DNA: TGTGCCAGCAGCTTAATGGAGGGGACCCAGTACTTC. This sequence encodes CASSLMEGTQYF.

The rearrangement joins TRBV27 to TRBJ2-3; 11 nucleotides agree with TRBD2. J gave up 4 bases and V 5 bases, and 5 bases lay outside the gene matches. CDR3 length equals 15 residues. CDR1 is MNHEY, CDR2 SMNVEV, per germline (reference sequence). The CDR3 region has the DNA TGTGCCAGCAGTACGCGACTAGCGGGATCAGATACGCAGTATTTT. This codes for CASSTRLAGSDTQYF.

This clone has just a few counts. This chain joins TRBV9 and TRBJ2-6; possibly TRBD1 for D (5 bases). There are 18 residues in the CDR3. Trimming removed 5 bases from V and 0 bases from J, with 18 bases in between. Germline assignment: CDR1 SGDLS and CDR2 YYNGEE. CDR3 DNA sequence: TGTGCCAGCAGTGAGGTCCCAGGGCCGGACTCTGGGGCCAACGTCCTGACTTTC. It is translated as CASSEVPGPDSGANVLTF. The full variable domain, with the rest looked up from reference TRBV9 and TRBJ2-6, is DSGVTQTPKHLITATGQRVTLRCSPRSGDLSVYWYQQSLDQGLQFLIQYYNGEERAKGNILERFSAQQFPDLHSELNLSSLELGDSALYFCASSEVPGPDSGANVLTFGAGSRLTVL.